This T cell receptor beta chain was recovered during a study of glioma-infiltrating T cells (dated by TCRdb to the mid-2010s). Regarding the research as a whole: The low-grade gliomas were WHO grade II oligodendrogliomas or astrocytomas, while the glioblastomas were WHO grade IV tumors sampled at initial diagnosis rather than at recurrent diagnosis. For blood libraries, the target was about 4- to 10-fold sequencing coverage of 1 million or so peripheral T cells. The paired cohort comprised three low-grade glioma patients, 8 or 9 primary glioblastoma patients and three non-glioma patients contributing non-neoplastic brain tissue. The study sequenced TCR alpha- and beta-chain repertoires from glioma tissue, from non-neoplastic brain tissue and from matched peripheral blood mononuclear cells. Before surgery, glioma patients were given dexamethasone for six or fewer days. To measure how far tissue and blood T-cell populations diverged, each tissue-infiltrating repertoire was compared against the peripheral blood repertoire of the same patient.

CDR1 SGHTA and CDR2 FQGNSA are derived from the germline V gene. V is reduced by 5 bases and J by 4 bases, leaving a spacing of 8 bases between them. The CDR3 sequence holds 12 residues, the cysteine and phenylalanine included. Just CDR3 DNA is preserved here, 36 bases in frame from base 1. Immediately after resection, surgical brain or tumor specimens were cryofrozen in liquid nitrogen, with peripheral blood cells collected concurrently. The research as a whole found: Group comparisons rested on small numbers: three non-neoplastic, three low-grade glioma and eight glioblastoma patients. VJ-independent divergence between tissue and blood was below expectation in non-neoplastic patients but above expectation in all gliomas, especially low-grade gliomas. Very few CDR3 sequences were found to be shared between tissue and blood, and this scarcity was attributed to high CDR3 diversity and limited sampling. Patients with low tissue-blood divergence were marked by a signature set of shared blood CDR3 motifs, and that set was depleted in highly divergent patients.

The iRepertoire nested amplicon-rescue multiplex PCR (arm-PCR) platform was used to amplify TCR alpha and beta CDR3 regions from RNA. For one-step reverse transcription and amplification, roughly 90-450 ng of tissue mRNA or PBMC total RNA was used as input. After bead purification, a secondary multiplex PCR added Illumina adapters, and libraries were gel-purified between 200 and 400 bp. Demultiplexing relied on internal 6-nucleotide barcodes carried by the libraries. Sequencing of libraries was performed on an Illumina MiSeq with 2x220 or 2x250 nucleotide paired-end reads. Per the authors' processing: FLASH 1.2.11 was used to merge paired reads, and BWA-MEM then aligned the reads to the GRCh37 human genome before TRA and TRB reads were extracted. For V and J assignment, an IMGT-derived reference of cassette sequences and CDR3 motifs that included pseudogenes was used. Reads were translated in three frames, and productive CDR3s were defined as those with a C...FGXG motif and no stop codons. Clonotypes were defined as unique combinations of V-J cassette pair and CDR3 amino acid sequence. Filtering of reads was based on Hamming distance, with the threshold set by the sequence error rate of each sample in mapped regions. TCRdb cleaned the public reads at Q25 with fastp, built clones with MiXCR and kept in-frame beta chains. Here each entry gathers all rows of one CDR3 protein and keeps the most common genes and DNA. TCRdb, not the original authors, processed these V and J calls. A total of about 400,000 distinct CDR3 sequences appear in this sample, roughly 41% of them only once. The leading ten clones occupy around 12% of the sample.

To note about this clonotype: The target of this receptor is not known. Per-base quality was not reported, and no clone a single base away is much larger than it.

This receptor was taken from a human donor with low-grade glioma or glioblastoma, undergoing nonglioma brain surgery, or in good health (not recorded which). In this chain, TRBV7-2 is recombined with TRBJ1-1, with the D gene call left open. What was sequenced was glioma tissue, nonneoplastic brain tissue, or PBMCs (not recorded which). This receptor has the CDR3 CASSPGTTEAFF. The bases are TGTGCCAGCAGCCCAGGTACCACTGAAGCTTTCTTT.